This T cell receptor (beta chain) was captured in a study of T cell repertoires in ileal Crohn's disease. The germline V gene has CDR1 SNHLY and CDR2 FYNNEI. The CDR3 runs to 15 residues. With 3 bases removed from V and 0 bases from J, the gap between germline ends came to 9 bases. TCRdb keeps only in-frame clones here, not all; method: immunoSEQ multiplex PCR. There are some 11,000 clones in the sample; just over 75% occur only once, and less than 5.5% lies in the top ten. This sequence originates from an adult with Crohn's disease. The chain employs TRBV2 and TRBJ2-4; D not resolved. The specimen was ileal tissue. The CDR3 bases are TGTGCCAGCAGTGAGGCCCATGGAGCCAAAAACATTCAGTACTTC. Amino acids: CASSEAHGAKNIQYF.